These T cell receptor beta chains were read from a single sample in a study of blood T cell repertoires in COVID-19. The assay was immunoSEQ multiplex PCR, and TCRdb's table has in-frame clones only and misses some. Of under 300,000 clones in the sample, roughly 82% were seen once. Material for sequencing was peripheral blood. These receptors came from a middle-aged man who had recovered from COVID-19. Each CDR3 is given with its conserved first and last residue. The D gene is left open where the match is weak. A row's size may be missing; if present it is once, few, many or a size class.

v_call,d_call,clone_size,j_call,cdr3_aa,cdr3_nt
TRBV5-4,TRBD1,NA,TRBJ2-7,CASSRLGTGAYEQYF,TGTGCCAGCAGCCGCCTTGGGACAGGGGCTTACGAGCAGTACTTC
TRBV5-6,TRBD2,NA,TRBJ2-7,CASSLGEGTYEQYF,TGTGCCAGCAGCTTGGGGGAGGGCACCTACGAGCAGTACTTC
TRBV11-3,NA,NA,TRBJ1-6,CASSPSSSYNSPLHF,TGTGCCAGCAGCCCCTCCAGCTCCTATAATTCACCCCTCCACTTT
TRBV7-2,TRBD2,once,TRBJ2-5,CASSSVGLAGDGETQYF,TGTGCCAGCAGCTCCGTCGGGCTAGCGGGAGACGGTGAGACCCAGTACTTC
TRBV18,NA,NA,TRBJ1-5,CASSAFYSLGNQPQHF,TGTGCCAGCTCAGCCTTTTATAGCTTAGGCAATCAGCCCCAGCATTTT
TRBV6-2/TRBV6-3,NA,NA,TRBJ1-1,CASSNWRGNTEAFF,TGTGCCAGCAGTAACTGGCGGGGGAACACTGAAGCTTTCTTT
TRBV24-1,TRBD2,NA,TRBJ2-3,CATSARGGADTQYF,TGTGCCACCAGTGCTCGCGGGGGGGCGGATACGCAGTATTTT
TRBV11-2,NA,few,TRBJ1-3,CASSVSRGIGNTIYF,TGTGCCAGCAGCGTCAGTCGAGGTATAGGAAACACCATATATTTT
TRBV12-3/TRBV12-4,NA,NA,TRBJ1-1,CASRLFMNTEAFF,TGTGCCAGCAGGTTATTCATGAACACTGAAGCTTTCTTT
TRBV5-8,TRBD1,NA,TRBJ1-6,CASSPYRGIDSPLHF,TGTGCCAGCAGCCCCTACAGGGGTATCGATTCACCCCTCCACTTT
TRBV5-1,NA,NA,TRBJ2-1,CASSLADSYYNEQFF,TGCGCCAGCAGCTTGGCGGACAGCTACTACAATGAGCAGTTCTTC
TRBV14,NA,NA,TRBJ2-3,CASSPQQDTQYF,TGTGCCAGCAGCCCACAGCAAGATACGCAGTATTTT
TRBV14,NA,NA,TRBJ2-3,CASNVGRADTQYF,TGTGCCAGCAATGTAGGGCGGGCAGATACGCAGTATTTT
TRBV5-1,NA,NA,TRBJ2-7,CASSLRREDQYEQYF,TGCGCCAGCAGCTTGCGGAGGGAGGACCAATACGAGCAGTACTTC
TRBV16,TRBD1,NA,TRBJ2-7,CASSPDRVPYEQYF,TGTGCCAGCAGCCCGGACAGGGTCCCCTACGAGCAGTACTTC
TRBV6-5,NA,NA,TRBJ2-2,CASSPKNTGELFF,TGTGCCAGCAGTCCCAAGAACACCGGGGAGCTGTTTTTT
TRBV15,NA,NA,TRBJ1-3,CATSRDVTEGNTIYF,TGTGCCACCAGCAGAGATGTGACAGAAGGAAACACCATATATTTT
TRBV19,TRBD1,NA,TRBJ1-1,CASREGQGSAFF,TGTGCCAGTAGGGAGGGACAGGGCTCAGCTTTCTTT
TRBV4-3,NA,few,TRBJ1-4,CASSQVGTPNEKLFF,TGCGCCAGCAGCCAAGTAGGGACACCTAATGAAAAACTGTTTTTT
TRBV27,TRBD2,NA,TRBJ2-3,CAIRRSASGGLSTDTQYF,TGTGCCATCCGGCGGTCGGCTAGCGGGGGGCTGAGCACAGATACGCAGTATTTT
TRBV10-3,NA,NA,TRBJ1-1,CAISPPGGGGAEAFF,TGTGCCATCAGTCCTCCGGGGGGGGGCGGTGCTGAAGCTTTCTTT
TRBV19,TRBD1,once,TRBJ2-5,CASSIRTGSETQYF,TGTGCCAGTAGTATAAGGACAGGGTCAGAGACCCAGTACTTC
TRBV7-9,TRBD1,NA,TRBJ1-4,CASSFRQGPNEKLFF,TGTGCCAGCAGCTTCCGACAGGGGCCTAATGAAAAACTGTTTTTT
TRBV7-2,TRBD1,NA,TRBJ1-5,CASSLADRVNQPQHF,TGTGCCAGCAGCTTGGCAGACAGGGTGAATCAGCCCCAGCATTTT
TRBV15,NA,NA,TRBJ2-1,CATSRDQYEQFF,TGTGCCACCAGCAGAGATCAGTATGAGCAGTTCTTC
TRBV5-1,NA,NA,TRBJ2-1,CASSPEGVENNEQFF,TGCGCCAGCAGCCCTGAGGGAGTAGAGAACAATGAGCAGTTCTTC
TRBV7-6,NA,NA,TRBJ2-1,CASSLAGRIDNEQFF,TGTGCCAGCAGCTTAGCCGGGAGAATCGACAATGAGCAGTTCTTC
TRBV18,TRBD1,NA,TRBJ2-7,CASSPGWTGNGEQYF,TGTGCCAGCTCACCAGGATGGACAGGGAACGGCGAGCAGTACTTC
TRBV11-2,NA,NA,TRBJ2-7,CASGEYYEQYF,TGTGCCAGCGGAGAGTACTACGAGCAGTACTTC
TRBV9,NA,NA,TRBJ2-7,CASSVLSIVSYEQYF,TGTGCCAGCAGCGTCTTGTCTATTGTCTCCTACGAGCAGTACTTC
TRBV18,NA,NA,TRBJ2-1,CASSAGGRDNEQFF,TGTGCCAGCTCAGCCGGGGGAAGGGACAATGAGCAGTTCTTC
TRBV6-6,NA,NA,TRBJ1-1,CASSYGRSDRNTEAFF,TGTGCCAGCAGTTACGGTCGGTCGGACAGGAACACTGAAGCTTTCTTT
TRBV6-5,NA,NA,TRBJ2-7,CASSYPQGVEQYF,TGTGCCAGCAGTTACCCACAGGGCGTGGAGCAGTACTTC